This TCR beta chain is drawn from a study of CD8+CD57+ T cells in acquired aplastic anemia (dated by TCRdb to the late 2010s). Study-level background: Extracted DNA from sorted CD4+ and CD8+ cells averaged around 2.9 ug, ranging from about 0.18 to 27.4 ug. Healthy donor samples averaged about 10 million reads for CD4+ and about 11 million for CD8+ cells. The paper as a whole reports these results and caveats: Approximately 31 CD8+ CDR3 sequences were found in both patients and controls but appeared to be highly expressed in patients and within the immunodominant clones of the patients. No significant difference in CD8+ Simpson's diversity was found between patients and healthy controls (P=0.060).

Genomic DNA was used as template for profiling of TCR beta VDJ combinations and CDR3 sequences. TCR repertoire sequencing was run on an Illumina HiSeq 2000. The published analysis was carried out like this. Repertoires were assessed using TRBV/TRBJ rearrangement plots, CDR3 size and DJ length profiles, and Simpson's diversity index. Whichever DNA sequence was most abundant in the deep sequencing data was defined as the immunodominant clone. CDR3 amino acid sequences were screened for sharing across subjects and compared with published repertoires and the VDJdb database. TCRdb reprocessed the public reads (quality trimming at Q25 with fastp, clone calling with MiXCR) and kept in-frame beta chains. CDR3 protein duplicates are merged, each entry listing the most common genes and DNA. The V and J calls follow TCRdb's processing rather than the paper's. This sample holds a few hundred thousand distinct CDR3 sequences; approximately 60% were observed only once. The top ten hold approximately 30% of the sample.

Remarks on this clonotype: Its antigen is currently not known. Base qualities are not at hand, and no much larger clone is one base apart.

In this study, sorted CD4+ and CD8+ T cells from the blood of healthy subjects and of severe aplastic anemia patients had their TCR repertoires deep-sequenced. Ficoll-Paque density gradient centrifugation was used to isolate peripheral blood mononuclear cells. Before DNA was extracted, CD4+ and CD8+ T cells were sorted using either FACS or magnetic beads. Reading the germline V gene gives CDR1 KGHDR and CDR2 SFDVKD. Inclusive of the bounding cysteine and phenylalanine, the CDR3 is 17 residues long. Left in the record is the CDR3 DNA by itself, 51 bases read in frame from the first base. Trimming removed 1 base from V and 8 bases from J, leaving 17 bases between the germline ends.

The receptor was derived from a human donor in good health. The specimen sequenced was sorted CD4+, CD8+, or CD8+CD57+ T cells (not recorded which) from PBMCs. Recombination linked TRBV24-1 to TRBJ1-6, with an unclear D gene assignment. At the DNA level, the sequence is TGTGCCACCAGTGATTTAGGCACCGGTGGGGTCGATTCACCCCTCCACTTT. It is translated as CATSDLGTGGVDSPLHF.